What follows are 23 T cell receptor beta chains derived from one specimen sequenced in a study of T cell clonotyping in hematopoietic cell transplantation. Indicated time point: recipient sample about 28 days before transplant, after cytoreduction. Data came from immunoSEQ multiplex PCR; TCRdb stores just in-frame clones and leaves some out. The table records approximately 28,000 clones, roughly 84% of them present only once. The material was peripheral blood mononuclear cells, obtained before stem cell transplant. The receptors shown here come from a woman aged 55-69 years with acute myeloid leukemia. Some clones in this sample may be carry-over from other donors' samples.

This rearrangement joins TRBV7-2 to TRBJ1-1, with 7 positions matching TRBD1. Germline V lookup: CDR1 SGHTA, CDR2 FQGNSA. The V and J ends lost 5 bases and 9 bases, in that order; junction bases with no gene match: 9. CDR3 length equals 13 residues. Here the CDR3 reads CASSPEPGQKAFF. The CDR3 DNA reads as TGTGCCAGCAGCCCTGAGCCGGGACAGAAAGCTTTCTTT.

The chain joins TRBV6-6 to TRBJ1-5; possible D gene TRBD1, 5 bases. Germline lookup yields CDR1 MNHNY and CDR2 SVGAGI (reference sequence). This CDR3 has 15 amino acids. Trimming stripped 7 bases from V and 2 bases from J, with 15 bases between. DNA of the CDR3: TGTGCCAGCACCCCTTACGGGGGAGGCAATCAGCCCCAGCATTTT. It codes for CASTPYGGGNQPQHF.

CDR3 bases: TGCGCCAGCCGGACTAGCGGGGGGGGAACCCACAATGAGCAGTTCTTC. Its translation is CASRTSGGGTHNEQFF. This chain connects TRBV5-1 to TRBJ2-1, with 15 nucleotides matching TRBD2. Germline loops: CDR1 SGHRS, CDR2 YFSETQ. CDR3 length: 16 residues. Unmatched junction bases numbered 7, after V lost 7 bases and J lost 5 bases. The full variable domain, its missing parts supplied by reference TRBV5-1 and TRBJ2-1, is KAGVTQTPRYLIKTRGQQVTLSCSPISGHRSVSWYQQTPGQGLQFLFEYFSETQRNKGNFPGRFSGRQFSNSRSEMNVSTLELGDSALYLCASRTSGGGTHNEQFFGPGTRLTVL.

The rearrangement joins TRBV6-4 to TRBJ2-3, with 12 bases identical to TRBD2. V gave up 3 bases and J gave up 4 bases; unmatched junction bases: 2. The CDR3 runs to 15 residues. The germline gives CDR1 MRHNA, CDR2 SNTAGT. The CDR3 DNA reads as TGTGCCAGCAGTGAGACTAGCGGGAGTTCAGATACGCAGTATTTT. This codes for CASSETSGSSDTQYF.

This chain joins TRBV6-6 and TRBJ1-1; D gene ambiguous. This CDR3 has 15 amino acids. CDR1 is MNHNY and CDR2 is SVGAGI in the germline V gene (reference sequence). V lost 6 bases, J lost 4 bases, and 18 bases lay in between. The CDR3 coding sequence is TGTGCCAGCAGCAGCGTGGGATTGGGAGCCACTGAAGCTTTCTTT. It is translated as CASSSVGLGATEAFF.

This clone showed up just once. The chain employs TRBV7-2 and TRBJ2-5; the D is unclear. Germline V gene lookup returns CDR1 SGHTA and CDR2 FQGNSA. V was clipped by 3 bases and J by 5 bases, with 4 bases between them. The CDR3 covers 11 residues. This CDR3 reads CASSFSETQYF. The CDR3 DNA reads TGTGCCAGCAGCTTTTCGGAGACCCAGTACTTC.

The chain joins TRBV14 to TRBJ1-2, with a weak D call TRBD1 (6 bases). CDR1 and CDR2 (germline): SGHDN, FVKESK. The V end was cut by 1 base, the J end by 7 bases, with 13 bases between. CDR3 size: 14 residues. CDR3 sequence reads: CASSQGATGPGYTF. The CDR3 DNA sequence: TGTGCCAGCAGCCAAGGGGCTACAGGGCCTGGCTACACCTTC.

This chain joins TRBV29-1 and TRBJ2-4, with TRBD2 matching over 16 bases. The CDR3 consists of 15 residues. CDR1 and CDR2 (germline): SQVTM, ANQGSEA. The trim removed 6 bases at V and 8 bases at J, leaving 7 bases unmatched. CDR3 sequence reads: CSVGGTSGGEYIQYF. The CDR3 DNA reads TGCAGCGTCGGCGGGACTAGCGGGGGGGAATACATTCAGTACTTC.

This clone appeared a few times. The chain employs TRBV7-3 and TRBJ1-2; D call uncertain. V lost 2 bases to trimming and J lost 5 bases, with 15 bases between them. The germline gives CDR1 SGHTA, CDR2 FQGTGA. The CDR3 loop spans 15 amino acids. CDR3 amino acids: CASSLVRISLYGYTF. CDR3 nucleotides: TGTGCCAGCAGCTTAGTAAGGATTTCGCTTTATGGCTACACCTTC.

The chain is built from TRBV5-1 and TRBJ2-3, with 8 bases matching TRBD2. V trimming: 0 bases; J trimming: 4 bases; junction bases outside the gene matches: 4. The CDR3 has 15 amino acids. Germline CDR1 reads SGHRS; CDR2 reads YFSETQ. CDR3 bases: TGCGCCAGCAGCTTGGAAGCGGGAGTGGCAGATACGCAGTATTTT. The encoded protein is CASSLEAGVADTQYF. The whole variable domain, remainder taken from reference TRBV5-1 and TRBJ2-3, is KAGVTQTPRYLIKTRGQQVTLSCSPISGHRSVSWYQQTPGQGLQFLFEYFSETQRNKGNFPGRFSGRQFSNSRSEMNVSTLELGDSALYLCASSLEAGVADTQYFGPGTRLTVL.

The rearrangement joins TRBV4-3 to TRBJ1-3; possible D gene TRBD1, 5 bases. Per germline, CDR1 LGHNA and CDR2 YSLEER. V was clipped by 2 bases and J by 3 bases, with 8 bases between them. The CDR3 totals 14 residues. The CDR3 sequence: CASSQTGFGNTIYF. CDR3 DNA: TGCGCCAGCAGCCAAACAGGATTTGGAAACACCATATATTTT.

A single count supports this clone. The chain employs TRBV28 and TRBJ2-1; possibly TRBD1 for D (6 bases). This CDR3 region has 12 residues. The germline gives CDR1 MDHEN, CDR2 SYDVKM. The ends were cut back, 6 bases at V and 6 bases at J, with 9 bases in the middle. Here the CDR3 DNA reads TGTGCCAGCAGCCGGGACACCAATGAGCAGTTCTTC. Translating it yields CASSRDTNEQFF.

The gene calls are TRBV5-1 and TRBJ2-2, with 9 bases that match TRBD1. The trim removed 2 bases at V and 6 bases at J, leaving 2 bases unmatched. CDR3 length equals 14 residues. Germline CDR1 reads SGHRS; CDR2 reads YFSETQ. CDR3 in DNA: TGCGCCAGCAGCTTTGACAGGGGGGCCGGGGAGCTGTTTTTT. Its translation: CASSFDRGAGELFF.

This clone was picked up a small number of times. The chain recombines TRBV2 with TRBJ2-3; D assignment may be TRBD1 or TRBD2 (5 bases each). V was pared by 5 bases and J by 2 bases, with 11 bases between. Germline V gene data show CDR1 as SNHLY and CDR2 as FYNNEI. CDR3 length: 14 amino acids. The CDR3 here is CASSWDQTTDTQYF. The CDR3 DNA reads TGTGCCAGCAGTTGGGACCAGACCACAGATACGCAGTATTTT.

The rearrangement joins TRBV7-8 to TRBJ1-1; TRBD1 aligns across 10 bases. J gave up 4 bases and V 6 bases, and 14 bases lay outside the gene matches. CDR3 length equals 17 residues. In germline, CDR1 is SGHVS, CDR2 FQNEAQ. The CDR3 sequence: CASRPRDRGVEATEAFF. The CDR3 DNA reads as TGTGCCAGCAGACCCCGGGACAGGGGCGTTGAGGCCACTGAAGCTTTCTTT.

V usage is TRBV12-5 and J usage is TRBJ2-3; D remains unclear. CDR3 size: 12 residues. Trimming cost V 11 bases and J 5 bases, with 14 bases left between them. Germline V lookup: CDR1 LGHNT, CDR2 FRNRAP. The CDR3 is CAPRRVRDTQYF. In DNA, the CDR3 is TGTGCTCCCCGAAGGGTGCGAGATACGCAGTATTTT. The entire variable domain, with the rest obtained from reference TRBV12-5 and TRBJ2-3, is as follows: DARVTQTPRHKVTEMGQEVTMRCQPILGHNTVFWYRQTMMQGLELLAYFRNRAPLDDSGMPKDRFSAEMPDATLATLKIQPSEPRDSAVYFCAPRRVRDTQYFGPGTRLTVL.

This clone was observed a handful of times. The genes are TRBV10-3 and TRBJ2-1; TRBD1 matches at 10 bases. The length of the CDR3 is 17 residues. Germline V gene sequence: CDR1 ENHRY, CDR2 SYGVKD. Germline trimming cut 5 bases from V and 5 bases from J; bases unmatched to any gene: 12. The CDR3 here is CAISNNWDRGIDNEQFF. DNA of the CDR3: TGTGCCATCAGTAACAACTGGGACAGGGGCATCGACAATGAGCAGTTCTTC.

This chain joins TRBV27 and TRBJ2-1; tentative D call: TRBD2 (6 bases). CDR3 length: 15 amino acids. Germline CDR1 and CDR2: MNHEY and SMNVEV (reference sequence). Trimming left V 6 bases short and J 0 bases short, with 12 bases between. CDR3 sequence reads: CASRTDGSSYNEQFF. The CDR3 nucleotides read TGTGCCAGCAGAACGGACGGGAGCTCCTACAATGAGCAGTTCTTC.

This clone was observed a single time. V is TRBV11-2 and J is TRBJ2-7; D is unclear. Germline CDR1 and CDR2: SGHAT and FQNNGV. Trimming left V 3 bases short and J 7 bases short, with 13 bases between. This CDR3 region has 13 residues. The DNA of the CDR3 is TGTGCCAGCAGCTTTATCACTGGGTCGGAGCAGTACTTC. Protein: CASSFITGSEQYF.

CDR3 in DNA: TGTGCCAGCAGCCACGGACAGCTCAATCAGCCCCAGCATTTT. Protein: CASSHGQLNQPQHF. The V and J genes are TRBV28 and TRBJ1-5, with a weak D call TRBD1 (6 bases). Between the trimmed V and J ends, which lost 6 bases and 3 bases, there was a span of 12 bases. Germline loops: CDR1 MDHEN, CDR2 SYDVKM. There are 14 residues in the CDR3.

This chain links TRBV5-4 with TRBJ1-3; 7 nucleotides match TRBD1. The V gene's germline CDR1 is SGHNT and CDR2 YYREEE (reference sequence). CDR3 length: 16 residues. With 4 bases clipped from V and 0 bases from J, the junction kept 7 bases outside the gene matches. The CDR3 DNA sequence: TGTGCCAGCAGCCCAGACAGGGCCAACTCTGGAAACACCATATATTTT. It encodes CASSPDRANSGNTIYF.

This chain uses TRBV6-5 with TRBJ1-4, with a possible D match to TRBD1 (6 bases). The germline V and J ends were trimmed by 3 bases and 11 bases, with 7 bases remaining between them. The CDR3 is 11 residues long. Germline V gene lookup returns CDR1 MNHEY and CDR2 SVGAGI. CDR3 sequence reads: CASSYRGKLFF. CDR3 sequence (DNA): TGTGCCAGCAGTTATAGGGGGAAACTGTTTTTT.

The chain is built from TRBV10-3 and TRBJ2-2, with TRBD2 as a possible D gene (6 bases). CDR3 length: 13 amino acids. Deletions cut 11 bases from V and 7 bases from J, with 17 bases between. The germline V gene encodes CDR1 ENHRY and CDR2 SYGVKD. DNA for the CDR3: TGTGCCTCAGGCGGGGAGAGGGACGGGGAGCTGTTTTTT. Translation: CASGGERDGELFF.